Listed below are T cell receptor beta chains from one sample, sequenced in a study of shared clonotypes between healthy human individuals. Sequenced by immunoSEQ multiplex PCR; TCRdb stores in-frame clones only, minus some. The sample lists around 1.9 million clones, roughly 93% seen once, with 1.5% to 2% in the top ten. Sequencing used naive CD8+ T cells from PBMCs. The receptors here all came from a young man in good health. Some clones in this sample may be carry-over from other donors' samples. The CDR3 runs from the conserved cysteine through the conserved F or W. The D gene is left open where the match is weak. The size field is filled for only some rows; it gives once, few, many or a size class.

d_gene	v_gene	j_gene	abundance	CDR3nt	CDR3aa
.	TRBV28	TRBJ1-1	few	TGTGCCAGCAGGCGCCTACAGTCTGAAGCTTTCTTT	CASRRLQSEAFF
TRBD2	TRBV5-4	TRBJ2-2	.	TGTGCCAGCAGCTTTTCGCTAGCGGGAGCCGCCGGGGAGCTGTTTTTT	CASSFSLAGAAGELFF
.	TRBV7-3	TRBJ1-2	.	TGTGCCAGCAGCTTAGGGCCAGGGGACTATGGCTACACCTTC	CASSLGPGDYGYTF
TRBD1	TRBV7-9	TRBJ2-7	.	TGTGCCAGCAGCTTACTAGGACAGGGGTTCTCCGAGCAGTACTTC	CASSLLGQGFSEQYF
TRBD1	TRBV5-4	TRBJ1-3	.	TGTGCCAGCAGCACGAGTTCCAGGGGGGACACCATATATTTT	CASSTSSRGDTIYF
TRBD2	TRBV27	TRBJ2-3	.	TGTGCCAGCAGTTTGACTAGCGGGAGATCAGATACGCAGTATTTT	CASSLTSGRSDTQYF
.	TRBV7-3	TRBJ1-4	once	TGTGCCAGCAGCCCCCCCCGGGGGCCAACTAATGAAAAACTGTTTTTT	CASSPPRGPTNEKLFF
TRBD1	TRBV7-2	TRBJ1-4	.	TGTGCCAGCAGCCGGGACAGGGAGGGAACTAATGAAAAACTGTTTTTT	CASSRDREGTNEKLFF
TRBD1	TRBV7-9	TRBJ2-5	.	TGTGCCAGCAGCCTACCGGGACAGGGAGAGGAGACCCAGTACTTC	CASSLPGQGEETQYF
.	TRBV5-1	TRBJ1-1	.	TGCGCCAGCAGCTTGACGGTCGAGGACACTGAAGCTTTCTTT	CASSLTVEDTEAFF
.	TRBV28	TRBJ2-7	.	TGTGCCAGCAGCTCCCCGGGCGGCTCAGGCCGACCCTACGAGCAGTACTTC	CASSSPGGSGRPYEQYF
TRBD1	TRBV11-2	TRBJ1-5	once	TGTGCCAGCAGCCAGGGGGGGATTCACGGGCAGCCCCAGCATTTT	CASSQGGIHGQPQHF
TRBD1	TRBV5-6	TRBJ2-7	.	TGTGCCAGCAGCTTGTTTGGACAGGGGGGCCCCGAGCAGTACTTC	CASSLFGQGGPEQYF
TRBD2	TRBV4-1	TRBJ2-3	.	TGCGCCAGCAGCCCCGGACTAGCTTGGGATACGCAGTATTTT	CASSPGLAWDTQYF
TRBD2	TRBV27	TRBJ2-7	.	TGTGCCAGCAGTTCAATACCTAGCGGGAGTAAGGGCGAGCAGTACTTC	CASSSIPSGSKGEQYF
.	TRBV7-8	TRBJ2-7	.	TGTGCCAGCAGTTCAACGGGGGAGCAGTACTTC	CASSSTGEQYF
.	TRBV4-1	TRBJ1-1	once	TGCGCCAGCAGCCAAGTGATTGTTCGGGGAGGAAGGGCTGAAGCTTTCTTT	CASSQVIVRGGRAEAFF
.	TRBV19	TRBJ1-1	once	TGTGCCAGTAGTTTATTTGGGGATTTGAACACTGAAGCTTTCTTT	CASSLFGDLNTEAFF
TRBD1	TRBV28	TRBJ2-7	.	TGTGCCAGCAGTGAGGGGACAGCAACCTACGAGCAGTACTTC	CASSEGTATYEQYF
.	TRBV28	TRBJ2-7	.	TGTGCCAGCAGCCCCACTTATAGTTTTGAGCAGTACTTC	CASSPTYSFEQYF
.	TRBV6-1	TRBJ2-2	.	TGTGCCAGCAGTGAAGTAACGGGGAACACCGGGGAGCTGTTTTTT	CASSEVTGNTGELFF
TRBD1	TRBV30	TRBJ2-7	.	TGTGCCTGGGACCCGGGGACAGGGGGCCACGAGCAGTACTTC	CAWDPGTGGHEQYF
.	TRBV14	TRBJ2-1	.	TGTGCCAGCAGCTTACGTAGGCGGGGACAGTACAATGAGCAGTTCTTC	CASSLRRRGQYNEQFF
TRBD2	TRBV10-3	TRBJ2-1	.	TGTGCCATCAGCGGACTAGCGGGAGACAATGAGCAGTTCTTC	CAISGLAGDNEQFF
.	TRBV9	TRBJ2-4	.	TGTGCCAGCAGCGTTTATAGGGAGTCCATTCAGTACTTC	CASSVYRESIQYF
.	TRBV10-3	TRBJ1-2	.	TGTGCCATCAGTGAGTCCCCTACTAACTATGGCTACACCTTC	CAISESPTNYGYTF